This T cell receptor (beta chain) derives from a study of blood T cell repertoires in COVID-19. In the study's own analysis: Amplifying reference gene primers gave estimates of nucleated cell counts. The method was immunoSEQ multiplex PCR; TCRdb's version includes in-frame clones alone and lacks a portion of them. V, J and clone size are those of that table, while D and trimming were read from the DNA. The data contain around 290,000 clones, 70% to 90% of them singletons. Looked up from germline, CDR1 is MDHEN and CDR2 is SYDVKM. The ends were cut back, 4 bases at V and 0 bases at J, with 22 bases in the middle. The CDR3 runs 19 residues.

The specimen sequenced was peripheral blood. The sequence derives from a woman between 65 and 79 years old with COVID-19, enrolled during active disease. The V gene is TRBV28, the J gene TRBJ1-5, with D possibly matching TRBD1 (5 bases). CDR3 loop: CASSSPRDYVVYSNQPQHF. For the CDR3, the DNA is TGTGCCAGCAGTTCACCCAGGGATTACGTCGTTTATAGCAATCAGCCCCAGCATTTT.